This T cell receptor beta chain came from a study of T cell responses to AZD1222 COVID-19 vaccine. The data were produced by immunoSEQ multiplex PCR, yet TCRdb's version contains in-frame clones alone and is incomplete. The sample gives 75,000 to 100,000 clones, roughly 88% of which show up once; roughly 6% is in the top ten. Trimming left V 0 bases short and J 6 bases short, with 12 bases between. CDR1 SGHRS and CDR2 YFSETQ come from the germline V gene. CDR3 length: 14 residues. V and J are TRBV5-1 and TRBJ1-1; D is unclear. The sequence was collected from an adult in good health. Source: peripheral blood, taken on day 0 of AZD1222 vaccination. In DNA form, the CDR3 reads TGCGCCAGCAGCTTGGACGGGAGCGTCCCTGAAGCTTTCTTT. Translating gives CASSLDGSVPEAFF.